One and the same sample provided the 23 T cell receptor beta chains below, sequenced in a study of T cell repertoires in cytomegalovirus infection (dated by TCRdb to about 2019). The data were produced on an Illumina HiSeq 1500. Through fastp at Q25 and MiXCR, TCRdb rebuilt clones from the public reads, retaining in-frame beta chains. Rows matching on CDR3 protein sequence are summarized as one entry with the most common DNA and genes. This sample has 380,000 or so distinct CDR3 sequences in its table, and about 34% of those were observed once. The top ten clonotypes cover 13% of the sample. Their specific antigens are unknown. The sample's treatment or condition label, decoded: in vitro stimulation with specific CMV peptide epitopes to enrich CMV-specific T cells. The starting material was cultured PBMCs, obtained from culture after CMV antigen stimulation. The receptors were gathered from a human donor in good health (CMV status not recorded). Some clones in this sample may be carry-over from other donors' samples.

J is TRBJ2-1 and V is TRBV6-2 or TRBV6-3, with TRBD1 as a possible D gene (6 bases). There are 13 residues in the CDR3. Per the germline V gene, CDR1 is MNHEY and CDR2 is SVGEGT. V shed 7 bases and J shed 12 bases, with 19 bases lying between them. The CDR3 loop is CASTLGHLGGQFF. The CDR3, as DNA: TGTGCCAGCACCCTGGGACACCTAGGGGGGCAGTTCTTC.

Only a few counts were recorded for this clonotype. V and J are TRBV6-2 or TRBV6-3 and TRBJ2-7; the D gene is possibly TRBD2 (5 bases). CDR1 and CDR2 from the germline V gene are MNHEY and SVGEGT. V lost 2 bases and J 6 bases, leaving 14 bases between the germline ends. The CDR3 contains 14 residues. The CDR3 nucleotides are TGTGCCAGCAGTTACCGCGGGTCCAATCGCGAGCAGTACGTC. Translation gives CASSYRGSNREQYV.

This chain connects TRBV7-2 to TRBJ2-5, with unresolved D. V lost 3 bases and J lost 1, with 12 bases in between. Germline CDR1 and CDR2: SGHTA and FQGNSA. CDR3 length: 15 residues. CDR3 sequence (DNA): TGTGCCAGCAGCTTGTGGGCAGGTCTCCAAGAGACCCAGTACTTC. It yields the protein CASSLWAGLQETQYF.

This clonotype has just a few counts. The chain combines TRBV3-1 with TRBJ1-1; D is uncertain. Germline V gene sequence: CDR1 LGHDT, CDR2 YNNKEL (reference sequence). V shed 0 bases and J shed 11 bases, with 10 bases lying between them. The CDR3 covers 12 residues. The CDR3 nucleotides read TGTGCCAGCAGCCAAGAAATGACCACGGCTTTCTTT. The encoded protein is CASSQEMTTAFF.

This clonotype was picked up many times. V and J are TRBV7-8 and TRBJ1-1; D is unclear. The CDR3 spans 16 residues. Germline V gene sequence: CDR1 SGHVS, CDR2 FQNEAQ. V was shortened by 1 base and J by 0 bases, with 12 bases between the two germline ends. The CDR3 bases are TGTGCCAGCAGCTTAGTCCGGGTCCCTATGAACACTGAAGCTTTCTTT. Its translation is CASSLVRVPMNTEAFF.

This clonotype was recorded a few times. V usage is TRBV4-1 and J usage is TRBJ2-1; 10 bases agree with TRBD2. The CDR3 has 16 residues. Germline values: CDR1 MGHRA, CDR2 YSYEKL. Losses at the gene ends were 5 bases for V and 6 bases for J; bases not matched to a gene: 10. CDR3: CASSSVGTSVGNEQFF. The CDR3 DNA reads as TGCGCCAGCAGCTCTGTTGGGACTAGCGTTGGCAATGAGCAGTTCTTC.

This clonotype came up a few times. One end of the junction fails to match germline, which may point to a read error. The chain uses TRBV5-3 and TRBJ1-2, with D perhaps matching TRBD1 (6 bases). TRBV5-3 is an ORF, and what it does is uncertain. CDR3 length: 13 amino acids. The CDR3 DNA sequence: TGTGCCAGCAGCTTTAGTGGGGGGCTTGGCTACACCTTC. Its translation: CASSFSGGLGYTF.

The chain combines TRBV4-1 with TRBJ1-5; perhaps TRBD1 as D (5 bases). Germline values: CDR1 MGHRA, CDR2 YSYEKL. The CDR3 covers 15 residues. Trimming took off 3 bases at V and 5 bases at J, with 14 bases between the two ends. The CDR3 coding sequence is TGCGCCAGCAGCCAGGCCGCGGGAGGGGATCAGCCCCAGCATTTT. It yields the protein CASSQAAGGDQPQHF.

This clonotype has just a few counts. The V call is TRBV6-4, the J call TRBJ2-3, with D maybe TRBD2 (6 bases). Per the germline V gene, CDR1 is MRHNA and CDR2 is SNTAGT. The CDR3 sequence is 15 residues long. V was pared by 7 bases and J by 9 bases, with 23 bases between. Here the CDR3 DNA reads TGTGCCAGCAAACGGGACTCCACATCCAGGACGACGCAGTATTTT. Amino acids: CASKRDSTSRTTQYF.

This clonotype was detected only a few times. The chain links TRBV4-1 to TRBJ2-7; 9 bases map to TRBD2. CDR1 and CDR2 from the germline V gene are MGHRA and YSYEKL. Germline trimming cut 1 base from V and 4 bases from J; bases unmatched to any gene: 5. The CDR3 has 15 amino acids. DNA of the CDR3: TGCGCCAGCAGCCAAGGCCATAGCGGGAGATACGAGCAGTACGTC. Translation gives CASSQGHSGRYEQYV.

This clonotype was seen more than once but under ten times. The rearrangement links TRBV7-2 to TRBJ2-1, with D unclear. Trimming cost V 0 bases and J 0 bases, with 9 bases left between them. Germline CDR1 is SGHTA and CDR2 is FQGNSA. The CDR3 has 16 residues. CDR3 loop: CASSLAASNSYNEQFF. In DNA form, the CDR3 reads TGTGCCAGCAGCTTAGCGGCTAGTAACTCCTACAATGAGCAGTTCTTC.

This clonotype appeared a few times. The gene calls are TRBV27 and TRBJ1-5; 8 nucleotides match TRBD1. Per germline, CDR1 MNHEY and CDR2 SMNVEV (reference sequence). V gave up 6 bases and J gave up 7 bases; unmatched junction bases: 14. CDR3 length: 16 amino acids. The CDR3 bases are TGTGCCAGCAGCCCGTACGCAGGGGGCGGGCGGCAGCCCCAGCATTTT. Its protein is CASSPYAGGGRQPQHF.

The chain uses TRBV2 and TRBJ2-2; the D gene is possibly TRBD1 (5 bases). Germline V CDR1 and CDR2: SNHLY, FYNNEI. The CDR3 extends over 14 amino acids. Between the trimmed V and J ends, which lost 7 bases and 5 bases, there was a span of 14 bases. Here the CDR3 DNA reads TGTGCCAGCACCGCCCAGGGTTCAACCGGGGAGCTGTTTTTT. The encoded protein is CASTAQGSTGELFF.

The gene calls are TRBV6-6 and TRBJ2-2; D not resolved. This CDR3 region has 15 residues. Germline V gene sequence: CDR1 MNHNY, CDR2 SVGAGI (reference sequence). V lost 6 bases to trimming and J lost 5 bases, with 16 bases between them. The CDR3 DNA sequence: TGTGCCAGCAGCCTTACCCATAGGTGGACCGGGGAGCTGTTTTTT. Translating gives CASSLTHRWTGELFF.

The chain carries TRBV6-2 or TRBV6-3 and TRBJ1-2; D gene unclear. The CDR3 runs to 13 residues. Germline V gene lookup returns CDR1 MNHEY and CDR2 SVGEGT. V lost 6 bases to trimming and J lost 5 bases, with 13 bases between them. The CDR3, as DNA: TGTGCCAGCAGAAACGGACCGCTATATGGCTACACCTTC. This gives the protein CASRNGPLYGYTF.

CDR3 amino acids: CASSLGTSFSETQYF. The CDR3 DNA reads TGTGCCAGCAGCTTAGGGACTAGTTTTTCAGAGACCCAGTACTTC. The rearrangement uses TRBV7-2 and TRBJ2-5, with 7 bases lining up with TRBD2. This CDR3 is 15 amino acids long. The V gene's germline CDR1 is SGHTA and CDR2 FQGNSA. Trimming took 1 base from V and 4 from J; bases not matched to a gene: 6.

This clonotype was detected many times. The chain employs TRBV7-2 and TRBJ2-3; 12 bases align to TRBD2. From germline, CDR1 is SGHTA and CDR2 FQGNSA. The ends lost 7 bases at V and 5 bases at J; junction bases unmatched: 7. This CDR3 comprises 15 residues. Here the CDR3 DNA reads TGTGCCAGCACCACTCTAGCGGGAGGGAAAGATACGCAGTATTTT. Protein: CASTTLAGGKDTQYF.

J is TRBJ2-5 and V is TRBV5-4; TRBD2 aligns across 7 bases. This CDR3 contains 16 residues. In germline, CDR1 is SGHNT, CDR2 YYREEE (reference sequence). V was clipped by 0 bases and J by 1 base; unmatched bases: 6. The CDR3 loop is CASSLGPSGLQETQYF. CDR3 bases: TGTGCCAGCAGCTTGGGTCCTAGCGGCCTCCAAGAGACCCAGTACTTC.

This chain links TRBV12-3 or TRBV12-4 with TRBJ1-5; perhaps TRBD1 as D (6 bases). This CDR3 contains 15 residues. V dropped 5 bases and J dropped 4 bases, with 15 bases sitting between them. Here the CDR3 reads CASSPEGGPNQPQHF. Written as DNA, the CDR3 is TGTGCCAGCAGTCCCGAGGGGGGACCTAATCAGCCCCAGCATTTT.

The V call is TRBV12-3 or TRBV12-4, the J call TRBJ2-4; 7 bases line up with TRBD1. The CDR3 totals 13 residues. Trimming removed 6 bases from V and 7 bases from J; junction bases left unmatched: 6. Written as DNA, the CDR3 is TGTGCCAGCAGGGCAGGGGGAAAGAACATTCAGTACTTC. Encoded protein: CASRAGGKNIQYF.

This clonotype was seen at least ten times. This sequence joins TRBV4-2 and TRBJ2-7; the match to TRBD2 covers 9 bases. The CDR3 is 16 residues long. Germline loops: CDR1 LGHNA, CDR2 YNFKEQ. V gave up 0 bases and J gave up 2 bases; unmatched junction bases: 5. CDR3 loop: CASSQETSGLTYEQYF. CDR3 bases: TGTGCCAGCAGCCAAGAGACTAGCGGATTAACCTACGAGCAGTACTTC.

This chain joins TRBV10-2 and TRBJ2-7, with D unresolved. V gave up 10 bases and J gave up 4 bases, with 17 bases separating them. CDR3 length: 13 amino acids. Germline V gives CDR1 WSHSY, CDR2 SAAADI. The CDR3, as DNA: TGCGCCATTGCCCCTACTGAAAATTACGAGCAGTACGTC. It is translated as CAIAPTENYEQYV.

The chain couples TRBV6-1 to TRBJ2-2; TRBD2 is a possible D gene (6 bases). V dropped 5 bases and J dropped 1 base, with 8 bases sitting between them. The CDR3 consists of 14 residues. The germline V gene has CDR1 MNHNS and CDR2 SASEGT. This chain's CDR3 is CASSYGGNTGELFF. CDR3 sequence (DNA): TGTGCCAGCAGTTACGGGGGGAACACCGGGGAGCTGTTTTTT.